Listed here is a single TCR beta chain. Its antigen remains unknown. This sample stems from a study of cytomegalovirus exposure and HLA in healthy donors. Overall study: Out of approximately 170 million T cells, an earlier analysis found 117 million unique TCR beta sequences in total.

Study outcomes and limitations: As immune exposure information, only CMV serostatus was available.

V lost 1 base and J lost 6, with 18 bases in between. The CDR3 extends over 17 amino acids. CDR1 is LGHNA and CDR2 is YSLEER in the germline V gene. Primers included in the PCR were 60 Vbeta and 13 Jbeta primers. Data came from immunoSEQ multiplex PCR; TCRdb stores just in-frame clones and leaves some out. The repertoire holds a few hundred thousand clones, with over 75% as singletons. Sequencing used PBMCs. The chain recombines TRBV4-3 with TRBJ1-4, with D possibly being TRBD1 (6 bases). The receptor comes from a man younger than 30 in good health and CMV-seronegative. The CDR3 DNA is TGCGCCAGCAGCCAAGTAGGAGGGGGGGGAATCCATGAAAAACTGTTTTTT. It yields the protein CASSQVGGGGIHEKLFF.